The 14 T cell receptor beta chains listed next were all sequenced from one sample in a study of graft-versus-host responses after intestinal transplantation. Their specific antigens are unknown. Profiling relied on immunoSEQ multiplex PCR, and the TCRdb table lists in-frame clones only, not all of them. The table has 77,000 or so clones, about 94% seen once; the top ten hold roughly 0.53%. Sample: unstimulated CD8+ T cells sorted from spleen or lymph node cells, taken before intestinal transplant. The receptors were gathered from a human donor who received an intestinal transplant.

The CDR3 sequence: CASSINRDYNAGELFF. The CDR3, as DNA: TGTGCCAGCAGCATAAACCGGGACTACAACGCCGGGGAGCTGTTTTTT. V usage is TRBV9 and J usage is TRBJ2-2, with 7 bases identical to TRBD2. The CDR3 runs 16 residues. Germline V gene sequence: CDR1 SGDLS, CDR2 YYNGEE. Unmatched junction bases numbered 12, after V lost 4 bases and J lost 6 bases.

The chain recombines TRBV11-2 with TRBJ2-3, with a possible D match to TRBD1 (6 bases). V was pared by 1 base and J by 2 bases, with 13 bases between. The germline V gene has CDR1 SGHAT and CDR2 FQNNGV. The CDR3 runs 16 residues. The CDR3 nucleotides read TGTGCCAGCAGCTTAGGGGGGCCGCGTCCCACAGATACGCAGTATTTT. Encoded protein: CASSLGGPRPTDTQYF.

The V gene is TRBV5-1, the J gene TRBJ2-7; D is possibly TRBD2 (6 bases). V lost 2 bases and J 3 bases, leaving 12 bases between the germline ends. CDR3 length: 14 residues. CDR1 is SGHRS, CDR2 YFSETQ, per germline. The CDR3 loop is CASSFEGGLYEQYF. CDR3 in DNA: TGCGCCAGCAGCTTTGAGGGAGGCCTCTACGAGCAGTACTTC.

The chain links TRBV27 to TRBJ2-1, with TRBD2 matching over 10 bases. The CDR3 has 14 amino acids. Germline V gives CDR1 MNHEY, CDR2 SMNVEV (reference sequence). V was clipped by 5 bases and J by 5 bases; unmatched bases: 3. CDR3 coding DNA: TGTGCCAGCAGTATCGGACTAGCGGACAATGAGCAGTTCTTC. Its protein is CASSIGLADNEQFF.

The chain combines TRBV19 with TRBJ2-1, with 8 bases that match TRBD2. V shed 3 bases and J 3 bases; nucleotides not matched to a gene: 7. This CDR3 comprises 16 residues. The germline CDR1 and CDR2 sequences are LNHDA and SQIVND (reference sequence). The CDR3 DNA reads TGTGCCAGTAGTATTGCAGCGGGAGTAGACTACAATGAGCAGTTCTTC. Protein: CASSIAAGVDYNEQFF. The full variable domain, with the rest looked up from reference TRBV19 and TRBJ2-1, is DGGITQSPKYLFRKEGQNVTLSCEQNLNHDAMYWYRQDPGQGLRLIYYSQIVNDFQKGDIAEGYSVSREKKESFPLTVTSAQKNPTAFYLCASSIAAGVDYNEQFFGPGTRLTVL.

The CDR3 DNA sequence: TGTGCCAGCAGCTCCATCCGGCGACTAGCGGGACCCAGGACCAAAAACATTCAGTACTTC. Its protein product is CASSSIRRLAGPRTKNIQYF. The chain employs TRBV7-8 and TRBJ2-4; the match to TRBD2 covers 11 bases. Per germline, CDR1 SGHVS and CDR2 FQNEAQ. CDR3 length equals 20 residues. V lost 4 bases to trimming and J lost 2 bases; unmatched junction nucleotides: 16.

V is TRBV4-2 and J is TRBJ2-1, with 8 bases matching TRBD2. The V gene end was trimmed by 2 bases and the J gene end by 8 bases; junction bases not matched to a gene: 5. Germline CDR1 is LGHNA and CDR2 is YNFKEQ. This CDR3 has 14 amino acids. CDR3 residues: CASSQREGRDEQFF. The CDR3 bases are TGTGCCAGCAGCCAACGGGAGGGCCGGGATGAGCAGTTCTTC.

The rearrangement joins TRBV27 to TRBJ2-2; 8 nucleotides agree with TRBD1. V gave up 2 bases and J gave up 0 bases; unmatched junction bases: 5. Germline V gene data show CDR1 as MNHEY and CDR2 as SMNVEV (reference sequence). The CDR3 consists of 17 residues. Written as DNA, the CDR3 is TGTGCCAGCAGTTTACTGACAGGGGACGCGAACACCGGGGAGCTGTTTTTT. As protein: CASSLLTGDANTGELFF.

The chain uses TRBV5-1 and TRBJ1-1, with a possible D match to TRBD1 (6 bases). This CDR3 contains 16 residues. Trimming cost V 2 bases and J 0 bases, with 14 bases left between them. CDR1 and CDR2 (germline): SGHRS, YFSETQ. The CDR3 sequence is CASSFVTGSMNTEAFF. The CDR3 DNA reads TGCGCCAGCAGCTTTGTAACAGGGTCTATGAACACTGAAGCTTTCTTT.

This sequence joins TRBV29-1 and TRBJ2-3; D is ambiguous. Trimming took off 4 bases at V and 6 bases at J, with 5 bases between the two ends. The germline V gene has CDR1 SQVTM and CDR2 ANQGSEA. The CDR3 consists of 10 residues. Here the CDR3 DNA reads TGCAGCGTTGTCTGGGATACGCAGTATTTT. Translating gives CSVVWDTQYF.

The chain links TRBV18 to TRBJ2-7, with a weak D call TRBD2 (6 bases). Germline V lookup: CDR1 KGHSH, CDR2 LQKENI. Trimming left V 2 bases short and J 4 bases short, with 15 bases between. CDR3 length equals 15 residues. The CDR3 loop is CASSPGETRPYEQYF. DNA of the CDR3: TGTGCCAGCTCACCAGGTGAGACTAGGCCGTACGAGCAGTACTTC. Based on the CDR3 plus reference TRBV18 and TRBJ2-7, the full variable domain is NAGVMQNPRHLVRRRGQEARLRCSPMKGHSHVYWYRQLPEEGLKFMVYLQKENIIDESGMPKERFSAEFPKEGPSILRIQQVVRGDSAAYFCASSPGETRPYEQYFGPGTRLTVT.

V and J are TRBV27 and TRBJ1-1, with D possibly TRBD1 on 5 matching bases. The CDR3 is 15 amino acids. V lost 5 bases and J 6 bases, leaving 19 bases between the germline ends. Germline CDR1 is MNHEY and CDR2 is SMNVEV (reference sequence). The CDR3 loop reads CASSLLSGIGPEAFF. For the CDR3, the DNA is TGTGCCAGCAGTCTACTCTCAGGGATTGGGCCTGAAGCTTTCTTT.

The chain carries TRBV7-9 and TRBJ2-1; D call uncertain. Trimming took off 3 bases at V and 11 bases at J, with 5 bases between the two ends. Germline V CDR1 and CDR2: SEHNR, FQNEAQ (reference sequence). This CDR3 region has 10 residues. For the CDR3, the DNA is TGTGCCAGCAGCTTGGAGAAGCAGTTCTTC. Amino acid sequence: CASSLEKQFF.

This sequence joins TRBV7-8 and TRBJ2-1, with 7 bases matching TRBD2. The CDR3 loop spans 15 amino acids. J gave up 6 bases and V 5 bases, and 10 bases lay outside the gene matches. CDR1 and CDR2 (germline): SGHVS, FQNEAQ. The CDR3 DNA is TGTGCCAGCAGCCCCCGACTAGCCAGTGGCAATGAGCAGTTCTTC. Translated: CASSPRLASGNEQFF.